Listed here are 12 T cell receptor beta chains from one sample, sequenced in a study of blood T cell repertoires in COVID-19. The data were produced by immunoSEQ multiplex PCR, yet TCRdb's version contains in-frame clones alone and is incomplete. This sample has 300,000 to 350,000 clones, with about 87% found just once. Input material: PBMCs or T cells enriched from blood (not recorded which). The receptors come from a young man who had recovered from COVID-19.

The J gene is TRBJ2-2, the V gene TRBV10-1, with TRBD1 as a possible D gene (6 bases). The V and J ends lost 3 bases and 4 bases respectively, with 9 bases between them. The germline V gene encodes CDR1 WNHNN and CDR2 SYGVQD (reference sequence). The CDR3 has 14 residues. CDR3 DNA: TGCGCCAGCAGTGAACAGGGTAGCACCGGGGAGCTGTTTTTT. Its translation: CASSEQGSTGELFF.

The rearrangement uses TRBV25-1 and TRBJ2-7; D is perhaps TRBD1 (6 bases). The CDR3 is 18 amino acids. V was pared by 2 bases and J by 3 bases, with 23 bases between. Germline CDR1 is MGHDK and CDR2 is SYGVNS. CDR3 sequence (DNA): TGTGCCAGCAGTGAAGGGGGCTTTGGCGGTAAAAGATTCTACGAGCAGTACTTC. Protein: CASSEGGFGGKRFYEQYF.

V is TRBV5-8 and J is TRBJ2-2, with a possible D match to TRBD1 (6 bases). This CDR3 has 16 residues. CDR1 SGHTS and CDR2 YDEGEE come from the germline V gene. V was clipped by 0 bases and J by 3 bases, with 12 bases between them. The CDR3 DNA reads as TGTGCCAGCAGCTTGGATCTGGACAGAGACACCGGGGAGCTGTTTTTT. It codes for CASSLDLDRDTGELFF. The full variable domain, completed using reference TRBV5-8 and TRBJ2-2, is EAGVTQSPTHLIKTRGQQATLRCSPISGHTSVYWYQQALGLGLQFLLWYDEGEERNRGNFPPRFSGRQFPNYSSELNVNALELEDSALYLCASSLDLDRDTGELFFGEGSRLTVL.

This chain joins TRBV7-9 and TRBJ1-1, with D perhaps TRBD1 (6 bases). This CDR3 has 13 residues. Trimming removed 4 bases at V and 7 bases at J, with 13 bases between. The germline V gene has CDR1 SEHNR and CDR2 FQNEAQ (reference sequence). CDR3 sequence: CASSSRGRFEAFF. The CDR3, as DNA: TGTGCCAGCAGCTCAAGGGGGAGATTTGAAGCTTTCTTT.

This chain connects TRBV5-4 to TRBJ2-5, with D tentatively TRBD2 (6 bases). The V end lost 3 bases, the J end lost 5 bases, and 14 bases lay between the germline ends. The CDR3 totals 14 residues. Germline CDR1 SGHNT, CDR2 YYREEE (reference sequence). The CDR3 loop is CASSWPGGDETQYF. In DNA form, the CDR3 reads TGTGCCAGCAGCTGGCCCGGGGGAGACGAGACCCAGTACTTC.

The genes are TRBV12-2 and TRBJ1-1; TRBD1 is the table's D call, not checked against the DNA. TRBV12-2 is deemed a pseudogene. There are 17 residues in the CDR3. The CDR3 spells CASRLGKQGLTNTEAFF. CDR3 in DNA: TGTGCAAGTCGCTTAGGTAAACAGGGTTTGACAAACACTGAAGCTTTCTTT.

This clone was seen a few times. J is TRBJ1-3 and V is TRBV5-1, with D perhaps TRBD1 (6 bases). Germline CDR1 is SGHRS and CDR2 is YFSETQ. The CDR3 extends over 16 amino acids. V was shortened by 1 base and J by 0 bases, with 11 bases between the two germline ends. CDR3: CASSLMGANSGNTIYF. CDR3 DNA sequence: TGCGCCAGCAGCTTGATGGGGGCTAACTCTGGAAACACCATATATTTT.

The sample holds one count of this clone. The genes are TRBV4-2 and TRBJ1-2; D ambiguous. This CDR3 has 15 amino acids. Deletions cut 0 bases from V and 0 bases from J, with 8 bases between. Germline V CDR1 and CDR2: LGHNA, YNFKEQ. CDR3 sequence reads: CASSQEAGPNYGYTF. In DNA, the CDR3 is TGTGCCAGCAGCCAAGAAGCAGGTCCTAACTATGGCTACACCTTC.

This clone was seen just once. The chain links TRBV7-8 to TRBJ1-6; maybe TRBD1 (6 bases). This CDR3 is 16 amino acids long. Trimming removed 5 bases from V and 2 bases from J, with 13 bases in between. Germline values: CDR1 SGHVS, CDR2 FQNEAQ. The CDR3 spells CASSRNRETYNSPLHF. The CDR3 coding sequence is TGTGCCAGCAGCCGAAACAGGGAAACCTATAATTCACCCCTCCACTTT. Full variable domain (rest looked up from reference TRBV7-8 and TRBJ1-6): GAGVSQSPRYKVAKRGQDVALRCDPISGHVSLFWYQQALGQGPEFLTYFQNEAQLDKSGLPSDRFFAERPEGSVSTLKIQRTQQEDSAVYLCASSRNRETYNSPLHFGNGTRLTVT.

The chain couples TRBV2 to TRBJ1-5, with D hard to call. Trimming removed 8 bases at V and 0 bases at J, with 14 bases between. Germline-derived CDR1 and CDR2 are SNHLY and FYNNEI. The CDR3 is made up of 15 amino acids. The CDR3 nucleotides read TGTGCCAGCTGGGCAGATTTATATAGCAATCAGCCCCAGCATTTT. Translated, it gives CASWADLYSNQPQHF.

J is TRBJ2-5 and V is TRBV11-3, with 9 bases aligning to TRBD1. Germline CDR1 is SGHNT and CDR2 is YENEEA. Unmatched junction bases numbered 8, after V lost 5 bases and J lost 4 bases. The CDR3 is 15 amino acids. CDR3 nucleotides: TGTGCCAGCAGCCCTTCCGGGACAGGGAGAGAGACCCAGTACTTC. The encoded protein is CASSPSGTGRETQYF. Full variable domain (remainder filled in from reference TRBV11-3 and TRBJ2-5): EAGVVQSPRYKIIEKKQPVAFWCNPISGHNTLYWYLQNLGQGPELLIRYENEEAVDDSQLPKDRFSAERLKGVDSTLKIQPAELGDSAVYLCASSPSGTGRETQYFGPGTRLLVL.

V and J are TRBV7-8 and TRBJ2-7; 14 nucleotides line up with TRBD2. Germline CDR1 SGHVS, CDR2 FQNEAQ. This CDR3 is built from 17 residues. V shed 5 bases, J shed 0 bases, and the junction held 6 bases outside the gene matches. The CDR3 nucleotides are TGTGCCAGCAGCCAGGGACTAGCGGGGGCCAACTCCTACGAGCAGTACTTC. Translated: CASSQGLAGANSYEQYF.